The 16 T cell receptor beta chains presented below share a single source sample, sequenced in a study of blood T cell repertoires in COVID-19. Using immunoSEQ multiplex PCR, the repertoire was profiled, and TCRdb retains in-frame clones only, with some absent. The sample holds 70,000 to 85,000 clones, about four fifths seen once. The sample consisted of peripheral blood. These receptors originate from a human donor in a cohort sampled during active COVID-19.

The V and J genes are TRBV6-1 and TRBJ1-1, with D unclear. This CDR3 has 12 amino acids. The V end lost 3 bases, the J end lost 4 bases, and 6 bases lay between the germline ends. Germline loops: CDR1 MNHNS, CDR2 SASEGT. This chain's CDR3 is CASSDTTTEAFF. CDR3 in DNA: TGTGCCAGCAGTGACACTACCACTGAAGCTTTCTTT.

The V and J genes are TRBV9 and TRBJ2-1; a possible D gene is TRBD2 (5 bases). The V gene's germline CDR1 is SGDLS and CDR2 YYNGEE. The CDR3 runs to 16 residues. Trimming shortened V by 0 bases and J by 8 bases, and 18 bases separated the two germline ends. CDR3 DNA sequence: TGTGCCAGCAGCGTAGCTACGGCTAGCTTTAATTATGAGCAGTTCTTC. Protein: CASSVATASFNYEQFF.

The CDR3, as DNA: TGTGCCAGCAGGCGAGCTAATCAGCCCCAGCATTTT. Protein sequence: CASRRANQPQHF. The rearrangement joins TRBV28 to TRBJ1-5; D unresolved. The V gene lost 6 bases and the J gene lost 4 bases, with 7 bases spanning the gap. Germline V gene data show CDR1 as MDHEN and CDR2 as SYDVKM. This CDR3 region has 12 residues.

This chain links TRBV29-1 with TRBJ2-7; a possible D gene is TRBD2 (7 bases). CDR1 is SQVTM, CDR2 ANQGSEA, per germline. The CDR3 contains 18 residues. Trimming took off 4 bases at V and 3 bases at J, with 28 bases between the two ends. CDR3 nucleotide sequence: TGCAGCGTTGTTTTCGGGGGGCAGGGGTTGGTATACCTCTACGAGCAGTACTTC. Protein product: CSVVFGGQGLVYLYEQYF.

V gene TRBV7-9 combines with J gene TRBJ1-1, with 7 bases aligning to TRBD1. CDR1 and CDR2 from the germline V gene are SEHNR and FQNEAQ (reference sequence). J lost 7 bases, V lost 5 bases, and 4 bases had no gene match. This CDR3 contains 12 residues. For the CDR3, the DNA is TGTGCCAGCAGCCCTCGGGACAGTGAAGCTTTCTTT. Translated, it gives CASSPRDSEAFF. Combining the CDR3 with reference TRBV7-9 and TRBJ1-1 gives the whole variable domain DTGVSQNPRHKITKRGQNVTFRCDPISEHNRLYWYRQTLGQGPEFLTYFQNEAQLEKSRLLSDRFSAERPKGSFSTLEIQRTEQGDSAMYLCASSPRDSEAFFGQGTRLTVV.

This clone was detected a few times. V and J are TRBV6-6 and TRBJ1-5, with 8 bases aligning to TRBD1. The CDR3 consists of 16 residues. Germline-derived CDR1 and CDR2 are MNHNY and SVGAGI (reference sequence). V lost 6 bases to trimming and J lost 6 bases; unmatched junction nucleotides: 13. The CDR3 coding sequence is TGTGCCAGCAGAGTAAGTGGACAGGGTGGAACTCAGCCCCAGCATTTT. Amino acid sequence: CASRVSGQGGTQPQHF.

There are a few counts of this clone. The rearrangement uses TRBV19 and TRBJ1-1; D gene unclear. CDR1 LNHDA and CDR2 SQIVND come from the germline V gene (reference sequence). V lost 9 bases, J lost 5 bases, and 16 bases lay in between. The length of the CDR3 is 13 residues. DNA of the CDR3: TGTGCCAGCAACGACCGCGGAAGGACTGAAGCTTTCTTT. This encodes CASNDRGRTEAFF. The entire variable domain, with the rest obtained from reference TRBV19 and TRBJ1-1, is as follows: DGGITQSPKYLFRKEGQNVTLSCEQNLNHDAMYWYRQDPGQGLRLIYYSQIVNDFQKGDIAEGYSVSREKKESFPLTVTSAQKNPTAFYLCASNDRGRTEAFFGQGTRLTVV.

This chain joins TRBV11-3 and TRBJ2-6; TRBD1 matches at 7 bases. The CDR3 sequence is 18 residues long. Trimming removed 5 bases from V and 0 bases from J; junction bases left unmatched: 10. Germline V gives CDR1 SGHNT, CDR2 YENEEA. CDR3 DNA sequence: TGTGCCAGCAGCGGCAGTACAGGGGACAACTCTGGGGCCAACGTCCTGACTTTC. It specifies CASSGSTGDNSGANVLTF.

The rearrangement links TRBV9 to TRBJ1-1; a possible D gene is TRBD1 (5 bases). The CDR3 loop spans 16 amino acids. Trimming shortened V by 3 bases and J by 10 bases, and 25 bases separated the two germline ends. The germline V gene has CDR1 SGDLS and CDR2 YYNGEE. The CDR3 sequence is CASSAQGYTELNGAFF. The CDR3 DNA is TGTGCCAGCAGCGCTCAGGGTTACACTGAGTTAAACGGAGCTTTCTTT.

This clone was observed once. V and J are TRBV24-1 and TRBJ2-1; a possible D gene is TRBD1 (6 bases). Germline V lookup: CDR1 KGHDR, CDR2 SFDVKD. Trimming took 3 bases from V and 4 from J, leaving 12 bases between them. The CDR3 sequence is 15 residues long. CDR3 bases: TGTGCCACCAGTGATCCCAGGGGAGCGTACAATGAGCAGTTCTTC. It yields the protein CATSDPRGAYNEQFF.

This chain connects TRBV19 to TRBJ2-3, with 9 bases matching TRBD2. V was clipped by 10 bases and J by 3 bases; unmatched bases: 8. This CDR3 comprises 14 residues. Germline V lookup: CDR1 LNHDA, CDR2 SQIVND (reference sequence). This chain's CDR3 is CATDSGRRTDTQYF. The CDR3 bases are TGTGCCACCGATAGCGGGAGAAGGACAGATACGCAGTATTTT.

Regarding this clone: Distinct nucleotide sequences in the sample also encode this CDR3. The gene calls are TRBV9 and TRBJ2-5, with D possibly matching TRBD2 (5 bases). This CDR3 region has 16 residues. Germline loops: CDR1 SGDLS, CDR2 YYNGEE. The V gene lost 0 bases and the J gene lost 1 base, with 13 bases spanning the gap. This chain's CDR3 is CASSVGTSRGQETQYF. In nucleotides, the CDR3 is TGTGCCAGCAGCGTAGGAACTAGTCGGGGCCAAGAGACCCAGTACTTC.

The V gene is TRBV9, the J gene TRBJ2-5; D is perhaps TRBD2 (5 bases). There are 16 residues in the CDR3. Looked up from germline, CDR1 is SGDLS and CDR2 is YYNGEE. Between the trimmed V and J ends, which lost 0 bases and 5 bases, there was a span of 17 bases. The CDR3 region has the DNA TGTGCCAGCAGCGTAGAGGGAGCGTTCGGCCGGGAGACCCAGTACTTC. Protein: CASSVEGAFGRETQYF.

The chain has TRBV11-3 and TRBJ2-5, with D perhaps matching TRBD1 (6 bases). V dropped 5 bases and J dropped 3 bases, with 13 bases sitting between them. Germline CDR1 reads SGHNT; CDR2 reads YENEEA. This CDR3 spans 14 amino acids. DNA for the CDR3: TGTGCCAGCAGCCCGGGCGGACAGAAAGAGACCCAGTACTTC. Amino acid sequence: CASSPGGQKETQYF.

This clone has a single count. The DNA for the CDR3 is TGTGCCAGCAGCTCGGGACAGGGTAAACGGGATGAGCAGTTCTTC. It is translated as CASSSGQGKRDEQFF. The rearrangement joins TRBV7-9 to TRBJ2-1; 9 bases fit TRBD1. Germline V gene lookup returns CDR1 SEHNR and CDR2 FQNEAQ (reference sequence). Trimming at V came to 4 bases and at J to 8 bases, leaving 9 bases not matched to a gene. The CDR3 is 15 amino acids.

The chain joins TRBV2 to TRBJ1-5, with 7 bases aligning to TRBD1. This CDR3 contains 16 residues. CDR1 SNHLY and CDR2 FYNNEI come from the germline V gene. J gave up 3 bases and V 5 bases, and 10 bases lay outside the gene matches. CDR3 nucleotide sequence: TGTGCCAGCAGTCTTGGACAGGAAGGGGCCAATCAGCCCCAGCATTTT. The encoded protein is CASSLGQEGANQPQHF.